The TCR beta chain described here comes from a study of shared clonotypes between healthy human individuals. Study-level information: CD8 memory received one plate per donor, CD8 naive two, CD4 memory three and CD4 naive three. Study-level findings and limits: Naive subsets tended to show greater estimated richness than memory subsets.

Trimming shortened V by 4 bases and J by 0 bases, and 2 bases separated the two germline ends. The germline V gene has CDR1 SGHRS and CDR2 YFSETQ. This CDR3 region has 11 residues. The assay used deep level. Method: immunoSEQ multiplex PCR; TCRdb's copy keeps in-frame clones and lacks some. The sample holds more than 2 million clones, over 85% seen once. CD45RO-negative CD8 cells positively selected for CCR7 made up the naive population, which excluded terminally differentiated effector memory CD45RA+ cells. Remarks on this clone: Its antigen is still unknown.

The sequence was obtained from a man between 18 and 35 years old in good health. The specimen was naive CD8+ T cells sorted from blood. The chain is built from TRBV5-1 and TRBJ2-7; D remains ambiguous. Here the CDR3 reads CASSDSYEQYF. The CDR3 nucleotides are TGCGCCAGCAGCGACTCCTACGAGCAGTACTTC.